This TCR beta chain appears in the sequencing data of a study of radiation and T cells in renal cell carcinoma. Study observations and caveats: Dominant CDR3 motifs were more common in irradiated tumors than controls.

TCRdb's copy holds only in-frame clones and misses some; the assay was immunoSEQ multiplex PCR. This sample has more than 11,000 clones, with approximately 54% found just once. Points on this clone: The antigen remains undetermined.

As to treatment: treatment-naive control, cytoreductive nephrectomy. Control tumors came from a few females and 11 males, aged roughly 40 to 82. This material consisted of tumor tissue, taken from a patient whose treatment was nephrectomy without radiotherapy. The source is a man aged 45-60 years with renal cell carcinoma.

The CDR3: CASSSPGTPDEKLFF. The CDR3 DNA reads TGTGCCAGCAGCTCCCCCGGGACACCCGATGAAAAACTGTTTTTT. The chain carries TRBV9 and TRBJ1-4, with a possible D match to TRBD1 (6 bases). Deletions cut 4 bases from V and 6 bases from J, with 16 bases between. The CDR3 consists of 15 residues. Germline CDR1 SGDLS, CDR2 YYNGEE.